These T cell receptor beta chains were read from a single sample in a study of Ad26.COV2.S vaccination and SARS-CoV-2 variants. The data were produced by immunoSEQ multiplex PCR, yet TCRdb's version contains in-frame clones alone and is incomplete. The sample holds over 110,000 clones, 80% to 90% seen once. Here the sequenced sample was peripheral blood, taken after recovery from COVID-19. The receptors derive from a human donor who had recovered from COVID-19. CDR3s include the opening cysteine and the closing phenylalanine or tryptophan. A D gene is named only where the DNA matches it firmly. Clone size is stated in some rows and not others, as once, few, many or a class when expanded.

abundance,j_gene,d_gene,v_gene,CDR3nt,CDR3aa
-,TRBJ1-3,-,TRBV19,TGTGCCAGTAGTGTTGACGGAAACACCATATATTTT,CASSVDGNTIYF
-,TRBJ2-1,TRBD2,TRBV29-1,TGCAGCGTTGACCGAGCGGGGGGGTTCTACAATGAGCAGTTCTTC,CSVDRAGGFYNEQFF
-,TRBJ2-7,-,TRBV29-1,TGCAGCGTTGCTACGTTTGTTACCTACGAGCAGTACTTC,CSVATFVTYEQYF
once,TRBJ2-6,-,TRBV16,TGTGCCAGCAGCCAATTGGAGTCTGGGGCCAACGTCCTGACTTTC,CASSQLESGANVLTF
-,TRBJ1-1,-,TRBV6-5,TGTGCCAGCAGTTTGGCAGTATCGGGCACTGAAGCTTTCTTT,CASSLAVSGTEAFF
-,TRBJ1-2,-,TRBV5-4,TGTGCCAGCAGCTTTGCAACTAACTATGGCTACACCTTC,CASSFATNYGYTF
-,TRBJ2-1,TRBD2,TRBV6-6,TGTGCCAGCAGTTACGGAGGGACTACCTCCTACAATGAGCAGTTCTTC,CASSYGGTTSYNEQFF
-,TRBJ2-3,TRBD2,TRBV6-2/TRBV6-3,TGTGCCAGCAGCCGGGGGACTAGCGGGGGAGCCAACACAGATACGCAGTATTTT,CASSRGTSGGANTDTQYF
few,TRBJ1-3,-,TRBV5-1,TGCGCCAGCAGCTTTGGCTCTGGAAACACCATATATTTT,CASSFGSGNTIYF
-,TRBJ2-7,TRBD2,TRBV5-6,TGTGCCAGCAGCCCGGCGGGGGTAGGACACGAGCAGTACTTC,CASSPAGVGHEQYF
-,TRBJ1-1,-,TRBV7-2,TGTGCCAGCAGCTTAAGTCGCCTCGGGAACACTGAAGCTTTCTTT,CASSLSRLGNTEAFF
-,TRBJ2-1,TRBD2,TRBV19,TGTGCCAGTAGTTTCTTTAGCACGGGACTAGCGGAATACAATGAGCAGTTCTTC,CASSFFSTGLAEYNEQFF
medium-sized,TRBJ2-5,-,TRBV5-6,TGTGCCAGCAGCTTGGGGTGGAGTCAAAAGACCCAGTACTTC,CASSLGWSQKTQYF
-,TRBJ2-1,-,TRBV5-4,TGTGCCAGCAGCTTGGGGGCAGGGATGGACAATGAGCAGTTCTTC,CASSLGAGMDNEQFF
-,TRBJ1-1,TRBD1,TRBV18,TGTGCCAGCTCAAGGCAGGGGGGCACTGAAGCTTTCTTT,CASSRQGGTEAFF
-,TRBJ2-2,TRBD2,TRBV5-6,TGTGCCAGCAGCTTGGCCACTAGCGCGAACACCGGGGAGCTGTTTTTT,CASSLATSANTGELFF
-,TRBJ1-1,-,TRBV30,TGTGCCTGGAGCCAGCTCCGGGGAGGGGACACTGAAGCTTTCTTT,CAWSQLRGGDTEAFF
-,TRBJ2-5,-,TRBV28,TGTGCCAGCATTCGATATGGGGGGGAGACCCAGTACTTC,CASIRYGGETQYF
-,TRBJ2-7,TRBD2,TRBV7-2,TGTGCCAGCAGCCTAGCGGGGAGGGGCGAGCAGTACTTC,CASSLAGRGEQYF
-,TRBJ2-2,TRBD1,TRBV7-9,TGTGCCAGCAGCCCGAGCTACAGGGGTCCGGAACCCGGGGAGCTGTTTTTT,CASSPSYRGPEPGELFF
-,TRBJ2-5,-,TRBV7-2,TGTGCCAGCAGCTTACCCGGGGTGTACCAAGAGACCCAGTACTTC,CASSLPGVYQETQYF
-,TRBJ1-1,-,TRBV7-2,TGTGCCAGCAGCGACGGAGTCTGGGTAATGAACACTGAAGCTTTCTTT,CASSDGVWVMNTEAFF